Listed below are T cell receptor beta chains from one sample, sequenced in a study of low-dose radiotherapy and immunotherapy resistance in tumors. TCRdb re-derived calls from the reads in MiXCR, one entry per CDR3 protein. There are 85,000 to 95,000 distinct CDR3 sequences in the sample; 9% to 9.5% occur only once, and under 1.1% lies in the top ten. Sequenced here: PBMCs, sampled before treatment. The receptors here all came from a male donor with prostate cancer. The CDR3 runs from the conserved cysteine through the conserved F or W. D genes are given only for firm matches. Size values are once, few and many counts, or a class for expanded clones, and some rows have none.

>TRBD1|TRBJ2-7|TRBV20-1|many
CSALDPSGQGNFEQYF
TGCAGTGCTTTGGACCCATCCGGACAGGGGAACTTCGAGCAGTACTTC
>.|TRBJ1-6|TRBV7-8|many
CASSLAWGGSPLHF
TGTGCCAGCAGCTTAGCCTGGGGGGGTTCACCCCTCCACTTT
>.|TRBJ2-5|TRBV3-1|many
CASSQTSGVQGETQYF
TGTGCCAGCAGCCAAACATCAGGGGTCCAGGGGGAGACCCAGTACTTC
>.|TRBJ2-4|TRBV6-2/TRBV6-3|many
CASSFGTLAAKNIQYF
TGTGCCAGCAGTTTTGGGACCCTCGCGGCCAAAAACATTCAGTACTTC
>.|TRBJ2-1|TRBV21-1|many
CASRGKGAGVGNEQFF
TGTGCCAGCAGGGGGAAGGGAGCGGGAGTAGGGAATGAGCAGTTCTTC
>.|TRBJ2-7|TRBV5-1|many
CASSLGGGQDYEQYF
TGCGCCAGCAGCTTGGGCGGGGGACAGGACTACGAGCAGTACTTC
>.|TRBJ2-2|TRBV19|few
CASGQNTGELFF
TGTGCCAGTGGACAGAACACCGGGGAGCTGTTTTTT
>.|TRBJ2-6|TRBV20-1|many
CSARGRNSGANVLTF
TGCAGTGCTAGAGGACGAAACTCTGGGGCCAACGTCCTGACTTTC
>TRBD1|TRBJ2-5|TRBV7-8|many
CASSLDRGPETQYF
TGTGCCAGCAGCTTGGACAGGGGGCCAGAGACCCAGTACTTC
>TRBD2|TRBJ2-7|TRBV20-1|many
CSAYLGLADYEQYF
TGCAGTGCTTACCTCGGACTAGCGGATTACGAGCAGTACTTC
>TRBD2|TRBJ2-1|TRBV11-3|many
CASSLGASGGNEQFF
TGTGCCAGCAGCTTAGGGGCTAGCGGAGGGAATGAGCAGTTCTTC
>.|TRBJ2-6|TRBV2|.
CASRGIGANVLTF
TGTGCCAGCAGGGGGATTGGGGCCAACGTCCTGACTTTC
>.|TRBJ2-2|TRBV20-1|many
CSAPPAGASAYTGELFF
TGCAGTGCCCCACCCGCCGGGGCAAGCGCGTACACCGGGGAGCTGTTTTTT
>TRBD1|TRBJ2-7|TRBV6-5|.
CASSSRTGVSSYEQYF
TGTGCCAGCAGTTCCAGGACAGGGGTGTCCTCCTACGAGCAGTACTTC
>TRBD2|TRBJ2-3|TRBV6-4|once
CASRLTSGKDTQYF
TGTGCCAGCAGGCTGACTAGCGGGAAGGATACGCAGTATTTT
>TRBD2|TRBJ2-3|TRBV29-1|many
CSVEWVTSGSAPSTDTQYF
TGCAGCGTTGAATGGGTGACTAGCGGGAGCGCTCCTAGCACAGATACGCAGTATTTT
>TRBD1|TRBJ1-4|TRBV2|many
CASSSRGATNEKLFF
TGTGCCAGCAGTTCCAGGGGGGCAACTAATGAAAAACTGTTTTTT
>.|TRBJ2-1|TRBV11-2|many
CASSLRLENEQFF
TGTGCCAGCAGCTTACGATTAGAGAATGAGCAGTTCTTC
>.|TRBJ1-2|TRBV7-8|.
CASSQRFTGGPDSGYTF
TGTGCCAGCAGCCAACGTTTTACTGGGGGGCCGGATAGTGGCTACACCTTC
>TRBD1|TRBJ2-3|TRBV7-3|many
CASSSTGTGGPTDTQYF
TGTGCCAGCAGTTCCACCGGGACAGGGGGCCCCACAGATACGCAGTATTTT
>.|TRBJ2-3|TRBV5-4|few
CASSSGTADPYF
TGTGCCAGCAGCTCCGGGACTGCAGACCCGTATTTT
>.|TRBJ1-2|TRBV7-2|few
CASSPDGTVNYGYTF
TGTGCCAGCAGCCCTGACGGGACCGTTAACTATGGCTACACCTTC
>.|TRBJ2-2|TRBV18|few
CASSPGAAAGELFF
TGTGCCAGCTCACCAGGGGCGGCGGCCGGGGAGCTGTTTTTT
>.|TRBJ1-3|TRBV10-3|many
CAIRASGNTIYF
TGTGCCATCAGGGCTTCTGGAAACACCATATATTTT
>TRBD2|TRBJ2-3|TRBV15|many
CATSLRGGDTQYF
TGTGCCACCAGCTTGCGGGGGGGAGATACGCAGTATTTT
>TRBD2|TRBJ2-1|TRBV9|many
CASSVGLAVYNEQFF
TGTGCCAGCAGCGTGGGCCTAGCGGTCTACAATGAGCAGTTCTTC
>TRBD2|TRBJ2-3|TRBV7-9|many
CASSTGGGGSDTQYF
TGTGCCAGCAGCACGGGGGGGGGCGGTTCAGATACGCAGTATTTT
>.|TRBJ2-6|TRBV18|many
CASSPDPGRLSGANVLTF
TGTGCCAGCTCACCCGACCCAGGACGACTATCCGGGGCCAACGTCCTGACTTTC
>.|TRBJ2-1|TRBV29-1|many
CSVIPFQHYNEQFF
TGCAGCGTTATTCCCTTCCAACATTACAATGAGCAGTTCTTC
>TRBD2|TRBJ2-3|TRBV2|many
CASSSPSTSGSTDTQYF
TGTGCCAGCAGTTCCCCATCGACTAGCGGTTCCACAGATACGCAGTATTTT
>.|TRBJ1-2|TRBV16|many
CASSQSPGYGYTF
TGTGCCAGCAGCCAATCACCCGGTTATGGCTACACCTTC
>TRBD2|TRBJ2-1|TRBV20-1|many
CSARGLAGGNEQFF
TGCAGTGCTAGAGGTCTAGCGGGGGGCAATGAGCAGTTCTTC
>.|TRBJ2-1|TRBV7-2|many
CASSYMGGQFF
TGTGCCAGCAGCTACATGGGGGGGCAGTTCTTC
>.|TRBJ1-6|TRBV20-1|many
CSARSRIGNSPLHF
TGCAGTGCTAGAAGTAGGATTGGAAATTCACCCCTCCACTTT
>.|TRBJ1-3|TRBV7-2|many
CASSPQAGLAGNTIYF
TGTGCCAGCAGCCCCCAGGCAGGTCTTGCTGGAAACACCATATATTTT
>.|TRBJ1-5|TRBV30|many
CAWSGQENQPQHF
TGTGCCTGGAGTGGACAGGAAAATCAGCCCCAGCATTTT
>TRBD1|TRBJ1-2|TRBV10-3|many
CAIRTGDTVFYGYTF
TGTGCCATCCGGACAGGGGACACCGTTTTCTATGGCTACACCTTC
>.|TRBJ2-5|TRBV6-6|many
CASSSGGGEYF
TGTGCCAGCAGTTCCGGCGGAGGGGAGTACTTC
>TRBD1|TRBJ2-3|TRBV5-1|many
CASSSEGASTDTQYF
TGCGCCAGCAGCTCAGAGGGGGCGAGCACAGATACGCAGTATTTT
>.|TRBJ2-1|TRBV6-1|many
CASSEGRVSSYNEQFF
TGTGCCAGCAGTGAAGGCAGGGTGAGCTCCTACAATGAGCAGTTCTTC
>TRBD2|TRBJ2-7|TRBV7-2|many
CASSLAGLGLYEQYF
TGTGCCAGCAGCTTAGCCGGACTAGGACTCTACGAGCAGTACTTC
>.|TRBJ2-7|TRBV7-2|many
CASSSIPPYEQYF
TGTGCCAGCAGCTCGATCCCGCCCTACGAGCAGTACTTC
>.|TRBJ1-4|TRBV29-1|many
CSVEDQGTSLFF
TGCAGCGTTGAAGATCAGGGAACTTCGCTGTTTTTT
>.|TRBJ2-3|TRBV3-1|.
CASSQGPLDTQYF
TGTGCCAGCAGCCAAGGCCCTCTCGATACGCAGTATTTT
>.|TRBJ2-3|TRBV2|many
CASVLQDTQYF
TGTGCCAGTGTCCTCCAGGATACGCAGTATTTT
>.|TRBJ1-4|TRBV27|many
CASRTVGVFEKLFF
TGTGCCAGCAGGACTGTGGGGGTTTTTGAAAAACTGTTTTTT
>.|TRBJ2-2|TRBV19|many
CASSIIILNTGELFF
TGTGCCAGTAGTATCATAATTCTGAACACCGGGGAGCTGTTTTTT
>.|TRBJ2-5|TRBV5-5|many
CASSLGRGGMETQYF
TGTGCCAGCAGCTTGGGCCGCGGGGGCATGGAGACCCAGTACTTC
>TRBD2|TRBJ2-7|TRBV29-1|many
CSVVFGTSGRSYYEQYF
TGCAGCGTTGTGTTCGGGACTAGCGGGAGATCCTACTACGAGCAGTACTTC
>TRBD1|TRBJ2-7|TRBV20-1|many
CSARDFDRGVSEQYF
TGCAGTGCTAGAGATTTCGACAGGGGAGTCTCCGAGCAGTACTTC
>.|TRBJ2-1|TRBV11-2|many
CASSLAGPSYNEQFF
TGTGCCAGTTCGCTGGCAGGGCCGTCCTACAATGAGCAGTTCTTC
>TRBD1|TRBJ1-2|TRBV20-1|few
CSADGQGQYGYTF
TGCAGTGCTGATGGACAGGGCCAATATGGCTACACCTTC
>.|TRBJ1-1|TRBV12-3/TRBV12-4|many
CASSHTGHPNTEAFF
TGTGCCAGCAGTCACACGGGACACCCGAACACTGAAGCTTTCTTT